This TCR beta chain emerged from a study of sequential checkpoint blockade in melanoma. Study-wide context: Randomization was 1:1 between first-line nivolumab→ipilimumab and ipilimumab→nivolumab.

Germline loops: CDR1 LGHNT, CDR2 FRNRAP. This CDR3 contains 11 residues. Sample treatment: randomized to nivolumab then ipilimumab (arm A) or the reverse (arm B). Patients had received no earlier DNA-damaging chemotherapy. Clones were sequenced by immunoSEQ multiplex PCR, and TCRdb holds only the in-frame ones, with some missing. The data contain under 3,500 clones, 16% of them singletons. The J gene is TRBJ2-3, the V gene TRBV12-5; D may be TRBD2 (6 bases). Sequences were derived from tumor tissue (inferred from file names), sampled from a patient given nivolumab and ipilimumab in sequence. The sequence derives from a human donor with melanoma. The CDR3 loop reads CAGGFGDTQYF. Written as DNA, the CDR3 is TGTGCCGGAGGGTTCGGAGATACGCAGTATTTT.